This T cell receptor (beta chain) appears in the sequencing data of a study of cytomegalovirus exposure and HLA in healthy donors. Per germline, CDR1 KGHSH and CDR2 LQKENI. V lost 5 bases and J lost 6; bases outside the gene matches: 13. CDR3 length equals 16 residues. A multiplex PCR was run with 60 Vbeta primers and 13 Jbeta primers. This table comes from immunoSEQ multiplex PCR, and its TCRdb copy is limited to in-frame clones, with some not included. The table includes 150,000 to 200,000 clones, roughly 80% detected once. The chain employs TRBV18 and TRBJ1-2; 9 nucleotides match TRBD1. The sequence was collected from a male donor in good health and CMV-seropositive. The sample consisted of PBMCs. The CDR3 DNA reads TGTGCCAGCTCAAAGGGACAGGGACGTCTTAGGAATGGCTACACCTTC. Translated, it gives CASSKGQGRLRNGYTF.